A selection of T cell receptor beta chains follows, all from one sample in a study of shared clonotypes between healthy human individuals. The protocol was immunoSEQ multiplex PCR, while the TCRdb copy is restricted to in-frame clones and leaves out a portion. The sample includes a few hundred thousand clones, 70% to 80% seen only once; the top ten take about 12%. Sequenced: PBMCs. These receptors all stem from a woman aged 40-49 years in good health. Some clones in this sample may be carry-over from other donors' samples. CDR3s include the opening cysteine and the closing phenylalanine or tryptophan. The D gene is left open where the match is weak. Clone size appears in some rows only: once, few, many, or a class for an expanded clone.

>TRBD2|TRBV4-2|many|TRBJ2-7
CASSQEEGTSGRQYF
TGTGCCAGCAGCCAAGAGGAAGGGACTAGCGGCCGACAGTACTTC
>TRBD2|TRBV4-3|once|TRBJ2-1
CASSQGASGAQQFF
TGCGCCAGCAGCCAAGGGGCTAGCGGGGCTCAGCAGTTCTTC
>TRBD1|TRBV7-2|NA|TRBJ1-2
CASSPGTGGVDGYTF
TGTGCCAGCAGCCCTGGGACAGGGGGAGTAGATGGCTACACCTTC
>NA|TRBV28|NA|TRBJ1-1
CASSLPHNTGYNTEAFF
TGTGCCAGCAGTCTTCCCCATAATACAGGGTACAACACTGAAGCTTTCTTT
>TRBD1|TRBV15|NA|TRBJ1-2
CATSRDKATGLDGYTF
TGTGCCACCAGCAGAGATAAGGCGACAGGGTTGGATGGCTACACCTTC
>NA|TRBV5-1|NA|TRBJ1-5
CASSPRGGNQPQHF
TGCGCCAGCAGCCCCCGAGGGGGCAATCAGCCCCAGCATTTT
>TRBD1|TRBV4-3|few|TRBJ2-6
CASSARDSHSGANVLTF
TGCGCCAGCAGCGCCCGGGACAGCCACTCTGGGGCCAACGTCCTGACTTTC
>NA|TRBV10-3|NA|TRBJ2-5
CAISASPGTNQETQYF
TGTGCCATCAGTGCTAGCCCCGGGACAAACCAAGAGACCCAGTACTTC
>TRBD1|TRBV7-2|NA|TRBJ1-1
CASSPNRGVGAEAFF
TGTGCCAGCAGCCCAAACAGGGGGGTAGGCGCTGAAGCTTTCTTT
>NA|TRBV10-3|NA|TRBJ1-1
CAISTRQTNTEAFF
TGTGCCATCAGTACGAGACAAACGAACACTGAAGCTTTCTTT
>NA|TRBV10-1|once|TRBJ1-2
CASSEVANYGYTF
TGCGCCAGCAGTGAGGTAGCTAACTATGGCTACACCTTC
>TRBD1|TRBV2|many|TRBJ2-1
CASSGSGQGPWFF
TGTGCCAGCAGTGGCTCGGGACAGGGGCCCTGGTTCTTC
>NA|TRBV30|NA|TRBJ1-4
CAWSAETSIELFF
TGTGCCTGGAGCGCGGAGACATCGATCGAACTGTTTTTT
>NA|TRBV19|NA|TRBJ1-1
CASSMGRLRRSTEAFF
TGTGCCAGTAGTATGGGAAGGCTCCGGCGGAGCACTGAAGCTTTCTTT
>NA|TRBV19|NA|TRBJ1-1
CASSISVANTEAFF
TGTGCCAGTAGTATTTCGGTCGCGAACACTGAAGCTTTCTTT
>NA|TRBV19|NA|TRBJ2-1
CASSKRGNEQFF
TGTGCCAGTAGCAAGAGGGGGAATGAGCAGTTCTTC
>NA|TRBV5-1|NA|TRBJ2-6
CASSLSSYAAYSGANVLTF
TGCGCCAGCAGCTTGTCCTCATACGCCGCTTACTCTGGGGCCAACGTCCTGACTTTC
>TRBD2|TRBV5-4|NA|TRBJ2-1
CASSLTGLAGQNEQFF
TGTGCCAGCAGCTTGACCGGACTAGCGGGCCAAAATGAGCAGTTCTTC
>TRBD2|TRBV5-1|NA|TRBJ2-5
CASSPSVAGGETQYF
TGCGCCAGCAGCCCATCGGTGGCGGGAGGAGAGACCCAGTACTTC
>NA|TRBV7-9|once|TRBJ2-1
CASSLAGDGVEQFF
TGTGCCAGCAGCTTAGCGGGAGACGGGGTTGAGCAGTTCTTC
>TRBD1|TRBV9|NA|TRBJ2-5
CASSADRVGETQYF
TGTGCCAGCAGCGCCGACAGGGTAGGGGAGACCCAGTACTTC
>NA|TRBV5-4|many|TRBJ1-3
CASSLAGNTIYF
TGTGCCAGCAGCTTGGCGGGAAACACCATATATTTT
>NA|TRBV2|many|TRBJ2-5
CASRTEAQETQYF
TGTGCCAGCCGGACTGAGGCCCAAGAGACCCAGTACTTC
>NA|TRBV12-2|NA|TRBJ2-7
CASRLVGLWERGYEQYF
TGTGCAAGTCGCTTAGTCGGTCTCTGGGAGAGGGGGTACGAGCAGTACTTC
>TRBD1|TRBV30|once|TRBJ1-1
CAWSEGTGVYTEAFF
TGTGCCTGGAGTGAAGGGACAGGGGTGTACACTGAAGCTTTCTTT
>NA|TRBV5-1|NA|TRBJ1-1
CASSPSTVMNTEAFF
TGCGCCAGCAGCCCTTCGACTGTAATGAACACTGAAGCTTTCTTT
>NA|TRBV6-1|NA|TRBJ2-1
CASSEALVAYNEQFF
TGTGCCAGCAGTGAAGCGCTCGTTGCTTACAATGAGCAGTTCTTC
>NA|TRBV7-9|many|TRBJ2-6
CASSVRQAWAGANVLTF
TGTGCCAGCAGCGTCCGTCAGGCATGGGCTGGGGCCAACGTCCTGACTTTC
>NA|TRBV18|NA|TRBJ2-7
CASSRSEAYEQYF
TGTGCCAGCTCACGCAGCGAGGCCTACGAGCAGTACTTC
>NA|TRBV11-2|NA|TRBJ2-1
CASSPQGSYNEQFF
TGTGCCAGCAGCCCACAGGGTTCCTACAATGAGCAGTTCTTC
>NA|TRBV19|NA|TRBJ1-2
CASSQGIRGGVYGYTF
TGTGCCAGTAGTCAGGGGATCCGAGGAGGGGTCTATGGCTACACCTTC
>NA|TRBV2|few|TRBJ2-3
CASKEGGTTDTQYF
TGTGCCAGCAAGGAGGGCGGGACCACAGATACGCAGTATTTT
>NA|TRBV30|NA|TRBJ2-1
CAWNVGPNEQFF
TGTGCCTGGAACGTGGGACCAAATGAGCAGTTCTTC
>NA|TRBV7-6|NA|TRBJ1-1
CASSLPSGNTEAFF
TGTGCCAGCAGCTTACCCTCGGGAAACACTGAAGCTTTCTTT
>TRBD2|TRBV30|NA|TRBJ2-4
CAWSGSSGSYIQYF
TGTGCCTGGAGTGGCTCTAGCGGGAGTTACATTCAGTACTTC
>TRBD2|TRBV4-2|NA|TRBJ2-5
CASSQGTSGPQETQYF
TGTGCCAGCAGCCAAGGGACTAGCGGGCCTCAAGAGACCCAGTACTTC
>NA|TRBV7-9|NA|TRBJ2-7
CASSAPGQPFYEQYF
TGTGCCAGCAGCGCACCGGGGCAGCCTTTCTACGAGCAGTACTTC